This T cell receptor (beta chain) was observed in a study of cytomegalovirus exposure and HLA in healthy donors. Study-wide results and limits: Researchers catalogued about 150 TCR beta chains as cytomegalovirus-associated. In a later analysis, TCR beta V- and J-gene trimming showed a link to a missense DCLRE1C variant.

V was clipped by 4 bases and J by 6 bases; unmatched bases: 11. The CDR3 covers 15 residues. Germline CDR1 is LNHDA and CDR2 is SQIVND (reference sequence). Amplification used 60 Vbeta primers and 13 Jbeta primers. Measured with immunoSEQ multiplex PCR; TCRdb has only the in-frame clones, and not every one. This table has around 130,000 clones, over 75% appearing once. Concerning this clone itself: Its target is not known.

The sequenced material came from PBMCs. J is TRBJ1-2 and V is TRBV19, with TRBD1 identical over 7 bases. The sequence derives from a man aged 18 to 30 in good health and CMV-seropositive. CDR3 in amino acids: CASSTQTGFGHGYTF. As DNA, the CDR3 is TGTGCCAGTAGTACCCAGACAGGGTTTGGGCATGGCTACACCTTC.